This T cell receptor (beta chain) is from a study of cytomegalovirus exposure and HLA in healthy donors (dated by TCRdb to 2015 to 2018). Broadly, across the study: An earlier analysis of approximately 600 of the donors reported approximately 270 Gb of sequence data and some 100 million unique TCR beta sequences from some 180 million T cells. Class I and class II HLA loci were covered by the typing at four-digit resolution. An earlier analysis of some 500 of the donors applied high-throughput TCR beta sequencing to assess whether each TCR beta V gene segment acted as functional or pseudogenic. Four to six DR-DQ haplotypes were handled as single units for association and clustering, since linkage in the cohort was strong. The number of typed donors differed by locus: 629-630 for A, B, C, DRB1 and DQB1; 500 to 550 for DQA1; 606 for DPA1; and roughly 470 for DPB1. Across about 370 genotyped donors of the cohort, an average of approximately 240,000 unique TCR beta nucleotide sequences per donor were sequenced, and approximately 17% of those sequences were non-productive. The study profiled the T cell repertoires of approximately 700 subjects by immunosequencing and related them to cytomegalovirus serostatus. Besides the first cohort of 550 to 750 subjects, a separate validation cohort made up of over a hundred different subjects was used. The study was designed to test whether signatures of past pathogen exposure could be identified by cataloging public T cell receptors. Rather than using new phenotypic data, the later analysis identified candidate immune exposures from TCR beta sequences and from how often those sequences occurred across donors. A later analysis re-analyzed previously published TCR beta repertoires from 660 or so donors and added high-resolution HLA genotyping to study TCR occurrence patterns. An early release that covered about 600 HLA-typed donors contained approximately 300 gigabases of sequencing data and tens of millions of unique TCR sequences. To predict cytomegalovirus infection status, the study brought together high-throughput TCR immunosequencing, statistical association of individual TCRs with disease status, and machine learning. Alongside the repertoire data, information on donor age, sex, ethnicity and CMV serostatus was compiled. The genetic ancestry cluster associated with self-reported Caucasian donors included 81% of the approximately 410 genotyped donors. Every repertoire in the discovery cohort had been generated on one and the same sequencing platform. A later genetic analysis took genome-wide SNP genotypes for about 65% of the 666 donors and used that subset as a discovery cohort.

From cysteine to phenylalanine, the CDR3 is 15 amino acids long. Of all the DNA, just the CDR3 is kept, 45 bases in frame from base 1. CDR1 and CDR2 (SGHNT, YYREEE) derive from the germline V gene (reference sequence). Clipping removes 3 bases from V and 5 bases from J, with 7 as the unmatched junction base count. Broader findings and caveats from the paper: In a later analysis, the rate of TCR association differed among HLA loci, with DRB1 alleles having the most associated TCRs and HLA-C alleles having the fewest. A group of highly shared sequence variants was considered likely to be a technical artifact of the sequencing pipeline. Immune exposure information for the cohort was limited to CMV serostatus. According to the authors, the approach could potentially be generalized to other disease states and immunological phenotypes. HLA typing was unavailable for some donors at each locus, so association tests used only the typed subset. In an earlier analysis of around 500 of the donors, most TCR beta V segments appeared in productive rearrangements about 87% or about 30% of the time, broadly matching IMGT annotations. Three of the identified cytomegalovirus-associated TCR beta chains were confirmed in vitro to be specific for cytomegalovirus antigens. In the study, 150 to 200 TCR beta chains were listed as associated with cytomegalovirus. In a later analysis, some 17,000 TCR beta sequences were associated with specific HLA alleles at a false discovery rate of 0.05. Because counts were too low, around 18 rarely observed V segments, including chromosome 9 orphons, were left out of the earlier analysis of roughly 600 of the donors. In a later analysis, several top co-occurrence clusters were reported to appear linked to parvovirus B19, influenza, CMV and Epstein-Barr virus. In a later analysis, HLA-associated TCR beta chains showed more clonal expansion and lower generation probabilities than non-associated chains that were equally common. Most TCR sequences were observed very rarely across donors, whereas some public TCRs were present in many individuals. Linkage disequilibrium might explain the correlated functional status among segregating V segments, but an unknown experimental factor could not be ruled out. The 87-base-pair reads could not distinguish some IMGT-functional V segments, including TRBV6-2 and TRBV6-3, so those segments were excluded. V-gene and J-gene trimming of TCR beta chains was associated with a missense DCLRE1C variant in a later genetic analysis, and the association was replicated in an independent cohort. Most CMV-associated TCR beta chains appeared to be HLA-restricted in a later analysis, and the HLA associations seemed to be driven largely by CMV exposure. Compared with the 666-donor mean, donors in an Asian-associated ancestry cluster had fewer N-insertions in productive TCRs, according to a later genetic analysis. This cohort had only TCR beta chains sequenced, and the lack of alpha or paired-chain data limited which features could be detected. A further reported finding was that TCR beta sequences accurately predicted the HLA-A and HLA-B alleles for most subjects in the first cohort. The classifier was reported to diagnose cytomegalovirus status with high specificity and sensitivity in both the original and validation cohorts. Roughly uniform sequencing depth across donors was assumed in presence/absence analyses, although this assumption may not hold. Strong co-occurrence of HLA alleles, especially DR and DQ, made assigning TCR associations to individual alleles difficult.

The library was built by means of the immunoSEQ multiplex PCR assay. A mixture of 60 forward primers for TCR Vbeta segments and 13 reverse primers for TCR Jbeta segments was used in the multiplex PCR. A multiplex PCR assay on genomic DNA amplified the CDR3 region of rearranged TCR beta genes. Amplified TCR beta libraries were sequenced as 87-base-pair reads on the Illumina HiSeq System. In the source study's methods: Across the roughly 600 repertoires, a later analysis counted some 80 million unique TCR beta chains, roughly 11 million of which were shared by at least two donors. A nearest-neighbor algorithm error-corrected the raw reads and collapsed the reads into unique sequences, merging closely related sequences to remove PCR and sequencing errors. V, D and J gene segments were assigned by aligning CDR3 sequences to IMGT reference sequences. For a sequence to be retained, a match of at least six nucleotides was required to both a V gene segment and a J gene segment. A rearrangement counted as productive if the CDR3 had no stop codons and remained in frame with V and J, and every other rearrangement counted as non-productive. CDR3 was defined according to IMGT convention as the region running from the second conserved V-encoded cysteine to the conserved J-encoded phenylalanine. The earlier analysis of some 580 of the donors excluded any sequence lacking an unambiguous match to a single V gene segment. An earlier analysis of a few hundred of the donors called V segments functional above 56.7% productive rearrangements and segregating when the between-donor standard deviation exceeded 5%. A statistical classification framework was built for diagnosing cytomegalovirus status from the catalog of TCR beta chain sequences. V and J gene assignment, in a later analysis, came from comparing TCR nucleotide sequences with IMGT/GENE-DB human TR gene sequences. A later analysis assigned CDR3 sequences and most-parsimonious VDJ recombination scenarios with the TCRdist pipeline. In a later analysis, each TCR beta chain was defined by its CDR3 amino acid sequence together with its V-gene family, and reads without a unique V-gene family were excluded. In a later analysis, 500 to 650 highly shared, low-generation-probability nucleotide sequences were removed to address suspected cross-contamination and a sequencing artifact. In a later analysis, a clonal expansion index for each public chain was calculated from normalized within-repertoire ranks of inferred template counts. Generation probabilities in a later analysis came from a VDJ recombination model fitted to out-of-frame rearrangements, and those results were checked against IGoR. In a later analysis, TCR-TCR, TCR-HLA and TCR-CMV co-occurrence was scored with hypergeometric tests, and a repertoire-size bias correction was applied to TCR pairs. False discovery rates were estimated in a later analysis by permuting HLA or CMV assignments 20 times. In a later analysis, co-occurring TCRs were grouped using DBSCAN, with TCRdist sequence similarity added in when clustering inside HLA-allele-positive subsets. Co-occurrence clustering excluded repertoires with fewer than 30,000 or more than 120,000 public chains, plus five with anomalous nucleotide sharing. Entries here come from immuneACCESS through TCRdb and include only in-frame sequences with V and J called. Some clones fail to appear in such tables; in the studies checked, an unresolved V gene covers under half of the shortfall, and the cause of the remainder is unknown. V, J and clone size are those of that table, while D and trimming were read from the DNA. The sample contains around 150,000 clones, approximately 78% of them found a single time. The ten largest make up approximately 4% of the sample.

The cohort comprised fewer than 750 healthy bone marrow donors. All cohort members were sampled while nominally healthy, although unrecorded immune exposures were likely present. The donor was CMV seropositive and was included in the group of around 300 seropositive cohort members. Each donor provided a peripheral blood sample, and peripheral blood mononuclear cells were used for TCR beta sequencing. The Qiagen DNeasy Blood Extraction Kit was used to extract genomic DNA from the blood cell samples. Note on this clone: Its antigen is unknown. Within one base of it there is no much larger clone, and no base qualities were kept.

The rearrangement joined TRBV5-4 to TRBJ2-5, with 10 bases matching TRBD1. Material for sequencing was PBMCs. This clonotype originated in a woman in her 40s in good health and CMV-seropositive. For the CDR3, the sequence is CASSSRDRGQETQYF. Read as DNA, the sequence is TGTGCCAGCAGCTCCCGGGACAGGGGACAGGAGACCCAGTACTTC.